Listed here are 22 T cell receptor beta chains from one sample, sequenced in a study of blood T cell repertoires in COVID-19. Method: immunoSEQ multiplex PCR; TCRdb's copy keeps in-frame clones and lacks some. The top ten clones hold about 1.7% of a sample with fewer than 350,000 clones, 90% of them seen once. The sequenced sample consisted of PBMCs or T cells enriched from blood (not recorded which). The receptors come from a young woman with acute COVID-19.

In this sample, this clone turned up once. The J gene is TRBJ1-2, the V gene TRBV28; TRBD1 agrees at 8 bases. Germline V gives CDR1 MDHEN, CDR2 SYDVKM. The CDR3 runs 12 residues. The J segment lost 4 bases and the V segment lost 8 bases, leaving 3 bases of the junction unmatched. The CDR3 DNA reads TGTGCCAGCTGGGGACAGGCCTATGGCTACACCTTC. Translating it yields CASWGQAYGYTF.

The chain carries TRBV15 and TRBJ1-5, with unresolved D. This CDR3 contains 14 residues. Trimming cost V 1 base and J 7 bases, with 11 bases left between them. Germline V gene lookup returns CDR1 LNHNV and CDR2 YYDKDF (reference sequence). The CDR3 sequence is CATSRGEELQPQHF. The CDR3, as DNA: TGTGCCACCAGCAGAGGTGAGGAGTTGCAGCCCCAGCATTTT.

The chain is built from TRBV6-5 and TRBJ2-7; D not resolved. The CDR3 covers 14 residues. Trimming took off 0 bases at V and 2 bases at J, with 8 bases between the two ends. The germline V gene encodes CDR1 MNHEY and CDR2 SVGAGI. The CDR3 DNA reads as TGTGCCAGCAGTTACTCGGCACAGACCTACGAGCAGTACTTC. Amino acid sequence: CASSYSAQTYEQYF.

This sequence joins TRBV7-6 and TRBJ1-5, with 7 nucleotides matching TRBD1. The CDR3 has 15 residues. V lost 5 bases, J lost 4 bases, and 8 bases stayed unmatched. Germline V lookup: CDR1 SGHVS, CDR2 FNYEAQ. The CDR3 spells CASSHRQGPNQPQHF. The CDR3 DNA is TGTGCCAGCAGCCACAGACAGGGCCCAAATCAGCCCCAGCATTTT.

The CDR3 nucleotides are TGTGCCTGGGAGGCGCGGGGTAGAGGGACCGGGGAGCTGTTTTTT. It specifies CAWEARGRGTGELFF. J is TRBJ2-2 and V is TRBV30, with D maybe TRBD2 (6 bases). The germline V gene has CDR1 GTSNPN and CDR2 SVGIG (reference sequence). Between the trimmed V and J ends, which lost 5 bases and 5 bases, there was a span of 18 bases. The CDR3 has 15 amino acids.

The chain links TRBV5-1 to TRBJ2-3, with a tentative D call TRBD2 (5 bases). Trimming took off 0 bases at V and 4 bases at J, with 18 bases between the two ends. Germline V lookup: CDR1 SGHRS, CDR2 YFSETQ. This CDR3 region has 17 residues. CDR3 sequence reads: CASSLATLVGVPDTQYF. CDR3 DNA: TGCGCCAGCAGCTTGGCTACGTTGGTGGGAGTCCCAGATACGCAGTATTTT.

The chain recombines TRBV7-9 with TRBJ1-1, with D unclear. V was pared by 0 bases and J by 1 base, with 15 bases between. The germline gives CDR1 SEHNR, CDR2 FQNEAQ (reference sequence). The CDR3 runs to 17 residues. The CDR3 nucleotides are TGTGCCAGCAGCTTAGCCCCTTCAGTTCTCGCGAACACTGAAGCTTTCTTT. It is translated as CASSLAPSVLANTEAFF.

CDR3 sequence: CASSLSLAGTANEKLFF. DNA for the CDR3: TGTGCCAGCAGCTTAAGTCTTGCCGGGACAGCCAATGAAAAACTGTTTTTT. V gene TRBV7-3 combines with J gene TRBJ1-4, with 7 bases fitting TRBD1. The V gene's germline CDR1 is SGHTA and CDR2 FQGTGA. After removal of 1 base from V and 5 bases from J, the junction contained 10 bases not matched to a gene. CDR3 size: 17 residues.

The chain links TRBV19 to TRBJ1-2; a possible D gene is TRBD1 (5 bases). Germline V gene sequence: CDR1 LNHDA, CDR2 SQIVND (reference sequence). The CDR3 extends over 13 amino acids. The V and J ends lost 5 bases and 2 bases respectively, with 9 bases between them. In nucleotides, the CDR3 is TGTGCCAGTAGTCCAGGGCTAAACTATGGCTACACCTTC. As protein: CASSPGLNYGYTF.

CDR3 sequence reads: CASTSPSPGLAGVGATGELFF. The CDR3 nucleotides read TGTGCCAGTACTTCCCCTTCCCCGGGACTAGCGGGAGTAGGGGCCACCGGGGAGCTGTTTTTT. V usage is TRBV19 and J usage is TRBJ2-2; TRBD2 matches at 14 bases. The trim removed 7 bases at V and 4 bases at J, leaving 20 bases unmatched. The CDR3 extends over 21 amino acids. CDR1 is LNHDA, CDR2 SQIVND, per germline (reference sequence).

This clone was seen once. In DNA form, the CDR3 reads TGTGCCAGCAGTTTGTCCGAGGACATCTATGGCTACACCTTC. Its translation: CASSLSEDIYGYTF. This rearrangement joins TRBV28 to TRBJ1-2, with a weak D call TRBD1 (5 bases). CDR3 length: 14 amino acids. Looked up from germline, CDR1 is MDHEN and CDR2 is SYDVKM. The V end was cut by 3 bases, the J end by 4 bases, with 12 bases between.

The chain joins TRBV4-2 to TRBJ1-4, with 11 bases that match TRBD1. The J segment lost 7 bases and the V segment lost 4 bases, leaving 2 bases of the junction unmatched. CDR1 and CDR2 from the germline V gene are LGHNA and YNFKEQ. The CDR3 spans 14 residues. CDR3 sequence: CASSPGQGGEKLFF. CDR3 nucleotides: TGTGCCAGCAGCCCGGGACAGGGGGGTGAAAAACTGTTTTTT.

The gene calls are TRBV4-1 and TRBJ2-7, with TRBD2 matching over 14 bases. The ends lost 2 bases at V and 7 bases at J; junction bases unmatched: 7. Per the germline V gene, CDR1 is MGHRA and CDR2 is YSYEKL. This CDR3 is 16 amino acids long. CDR3 amino acids: CASSQIPGLAGEEQYF. The DNA of the CDR3 is TGCGCCAGCAGCCAAATCCCGGGACTAGCGGGAGAAGAGCAGTACTTC.

V usage is TRBV9 and J usage is TRBJ2-3, with 14 bases fitting TRBD2. CDR3 length equals 16 residues. V shed 4 bases and J 4 bases; nucleotides not matched to a gene: 5. Germline assignment: CDR1 SGDLS and CDR2 YYNGEE. The CDR3 DNA follows: TGTGCCAGCAGCACGGGACTAGCGGGAGTGGCAGATACGCAGTATTTT. Amino acids: CASSTGLAGVADTQYF.

The chain has TRBV7-9 and TRBJ2-7, with TRBD2 matching 8 bases. This CDR3 region has 15 residues. V shed 5 bases, J shed 5 bases, and the junction held 11 bases outside the gene matches. The germline V gene has CDR1 SEHNR and CDR2 FQNEAQ (reference sequence). The CDR3: CASSTTSGLYDEQYF. The CDR3 region has the DNA TGTGCCAGCAGCACTACTAGCGGACTATACGACGAGCAGTACTTC.

The CDR3 coding sequence is TGTGCCAGCGCCACTAGCGGGAGGGCGGCCTACGAGCAGTACTTC. This translates into CASATSGRAAYEQYF. The chain couples TRBV28 to TRBJ2-7, with 13 bases fitting TRBD2. Germline CDR1 reads MDHEN; CDR2 reads SYDVKM. J gave up 2 bases and V 8 bases, and 6 bases lay outside the gene matches. This CDR3 region has 15 residues.

The chain couples TRBV19 to TRBJ1-5; D possibly corresponds to TRBD1 (6 bases). V was trimmed by 6 bases and J by 4 bases, leaving 10 bases between them. CDR1 and CDR2 from the germline V gene are LNHDA and SQIVND (reference sequence). The CDR3 has 13 amino acids. The CDR3 nucleotides read TGTGCCAGTAGAACACAGGGAAATCAGCCCCAGCATTTT. Translation gives CASRTQGNQPQHF.

The V call is TRBV6-6, the J call TRBJ2-2, with 9 bases fitting TRBD1. Germline CDR1 reads MNHNY; CDR2 reads SVGAGI (reference sequence). V trimming: 7 bases; J trimming: 6 bases; junction bases outside the gene matches: 6. This CDR3 has 14 amino acids. The CDR3 region is CASNPTGGAGELFF. In DNA form, the CDR3 reads TGTGCCAGCAATCCGACAGGGGGAGCCGGGGAGCTGTTTTTT.

The genes are TRBV7-9 and TRBJ1-4; perhaps TRBD1 as D (6 bases). The CDR3 covers 14 residues. Between the trimmed V and J ends, which lost 5 bases and 8 bases, there was a span of 15 bases. Germline CDR1 SEHNR, CDR2 FQNEAQ (reference sequence). The CDR3 DNA reads as TGTGCCAGCAGCCCACGGGGGGCGGAGGAAAAACTGTTTTTT. Translated: CASSPRGAEEKLFF.

This chain joins TRBV5-1 and TRBJ2-1; 10 nucleotides match TRBD2. This CDR3 comprises 15 residues. V was pared by 3 bases and J by 4 bases, with 4 bases of the junction left unmatched. In germline, CDR1 is SGHRS, CDR2 YFSETQ. DNA of the CDR3: TGCGCCAGCAGCTATAGGACTAGCGGATACAATGAGCAGTTCTTC. The encoded protein is CASSYRTSGYNEQFF.

This sequence joins TRBV10-1 and TRBJ2-3; D is unresolved. The V gene lost 1 base and the J gene lost 2 bases, with 4 bases spanning the gap. The CDR3 length is 13 residues. Germline V gives CDR1 WNHNN, CDR2 SYGVQD (reference sequence). The CDR3 region has the DNA TGCGCCAGCAGTGAGTTCCTCACAGATACGCAGTATTTT. It specifies CASSEFLTDTQYF.

CDR3 in DNA: TGTGCCAGCAGCTTACAAGAAGCGGTGGGACTAGCGGGAGCCTATGAGCAGTTCTTC. Amino acid sequence: CASSLQEAVGLAGAYEQFF. The chain is built from TRBV7-2 and TRBJ2-1; 14 positions agree with TRBD2. The CDR3 runs 19 residues. Germline CDR1 reads SGHTA; CDR2 reads FQGNSA. V trimming: 2 bases; J trimming: 8 bases; junction bases outside the gene matches: 14. The variable domain in full, completed from reference TRBV7-2 and TRBJ2-1, reads GAGVSQSPSNKVTEKGKDVELRCDPISGHTALYWYRQSLGQGLEFLIYFQGNSAPDKSGLPSDRFSAERTGGSVSTLTIQRTQQEDSAVYLCASSLQEAVGLAGAYEQFFGPGTRLTVL.